This entry lists 22 T cell receptor beta chains sequenced from one sample in a study of shared clonotypes between healthy human individuals. Naive-designated CD8 cells lacked CD45RO, were positively enriched for CCR7, and omitted terminally differentiated effector memory CD45RA+ cells. Generated by immunoSEQ multiplex PCR, the TCRdb table keeps only in-frame clones and is missing some. The table shows millions of clones, with over 85% occurring only once. Sequences were obtained from naive CD8+ T cells sorted from blood. The source is a young man in good health.

The gene calls are TRBV11-2 and TRBJ2-1; 12 bases agree with TRBD2. With 1 base clipped from V and 7 bases from J, the junction kept 11 bases outside the gene matches. This CDR3 is built from 18 residues. Germline V gene data show CDR1 as SGHAT and CDR2 as FQNNGV. The CDR3 DNA is TGTGCCAGCAGCTTAGGGCAGACTAGCGGGAGATCGCAGAATGAGCAGTTCTTC. Translation gives CASSLGQTSGRSQNEQFF.

The chain recombines TRBV28 with TRBJ2-1; 9 bases map to TRBD2. Germline values: CDR1 MDHEN, CDR2 SYDVKM. This CDR3 has 15 residues. V was pared by 7 bases and J by 6 bases, with 10 bases of the junction left unmatched. The CDR3 DNA sequence: TGTGCCAGCACCTCCCGCGGGGGGGTAGCCAATGAGCAGTTCTTC. Translating it yields CASTSRGGVANEQFF.

The chain has TRBV28 and TRBJ1-6; maybe TRBD1 (6 bases). The V gene's germline CDR1 is MDHEN and CDR2 SYDVKM. The CDR3 spans 17 residues. V lost 3 bases to trimming and J lost 2 bases, with 14 bases between them. The CDR3 sequence: CASSLGGAEPYNSPLHF. The DNA of the CDR3 is TGTGCCAGCAGTTTGGGGGGGGCGGAGCCCTATAATTCACCCCTCCACTTT.

The chain joins TRBV5-5 to TRBJ2-1, with a possible D match to TRBD1 (5 bases). The CDR3 sequence is 15 residues long. Germline lookup yields CDR1 SGHKS and CDR2 YYEKEE (reference sequence). Trimming stripped 5 bases from V and 0 bases from J, with 12 bases between. DNA for the CDR3: TGTGCCAGCAGGACGGACACAAGCTCCTACAATGAGCAGTTCTTC. It translates to CASRTDTSSYNEQFF.

This clone came up once. The chain couples TRBV2 to TRBJ1-1; D uncertain. Germline-derived CDR1 and CDR2 are SNHLY and FYNNEI. This CDR3 has 15 amino acids. V was cut by 8 bases and J by 3 bases, with 19 bases left in between. Here the CDR3 DNA reads TGTGCCAGCCGACGGGCCCCGGGAGGAGACACTGAAGCTTTCTTT. Translated: CASRRAPGGDTEAFF.

The chain is built from TRBV4-1 and TRBJ1-5; TRBD1 matches at 8 bases. Germline-derived CDR1 and CDR2 are MGHRA and YSYEKL. V gave up 2 bases and J gave up 6 bases; unmatched junction bases: 6. CDR3 size: 15 residues. CDR3 nucleotides: TGCGCCAGCAGCCAACCTGGACAGGGAAGTCAGCCCCAGCATTTT. Encoded protein: CASSQPGQGSQPQHF.

Written as DNA, the CDR3 is TGTGCCAGCAGCCAAGGGGTCCCTAGCACAGATACGCAGTATTTT. Translation gives CASSQGVPSTDTQYF. This chain uses TRBV7-8 with TRBJ2-3; TRBD1 might be the D (5 bases). CDR1 SGHVS and CDR2 FQNEAQ come from the germline V gene. V lost 5 bases and J 0 bases, leaving 12 bases between the germline ends. CDR3 length equals 15 residues. Filled out from reference TRBV7-8 and TRBJ2-3, the complete variable domain reads GAGVSQSPRYKVAKRGQDVALRCDPISGHVSLFWYQQALGQGPEFLTYFQNEAQLDKSGLPSDRFFAERPEGSVSTLKIQRTQQEDSAVYLCASSQGVPSTDTQYFGPGTRLTVL.

The chain has TRBV11-2 and TRBJ1-2; D call uncertain. CDR1 is SGHAT, CDR2 FQNNGV, per germline. The CDR3 has 13 amino acids. V was clipped by 6 bases and J by 2 bases, with 10 bases between them. CDR3 in amino acids: CASSSSVNYGYTF. CDR3 nucleotides: TGTGCCAGCAGTTCGAGCGTGAACTATGGCTACACCTTC.

Here the CDR3 reads CASSLAGGQGRSLHF. The CDR3 bases are TGCGCCAGCAGCTTGGCCGGGGGACAGGGAAGGTCCCTCCACTTT. The chain joins TRBV5-1 to TRBJ1-6; 9 bases line up with TRBD1. The J segment lost 14 bases and the V segment lost 0 bases, leaving 9 bases of the junction unmatched. CDR3 length: 15 amino acids. The germline V gene has CDR1 SGHRS and CDR2 YFSETQ.

V is TRBV9 and J is TRBJ2-2; TRBD2 might be the D (7 bases). Deletions cut 0 bases from V and 2 bases from J, with 20 bases between. Germline assignment: CDR1 SGDLS and CDR2 YYNGEE. The CDR3 has 19 amino acids. The CDR3 DNA reads as TGTGCCAGCAGCGTAGAGGGATGGGGCGGGGGCCCTAACACCGGGGAGCTGTTTTTT. Translating gives CASSVEGWGGGPNTGELFF. The variable domain in full, completed from reference TRBV9 and TRBJ2-2, reads DSGVTQTPKHLITATGQRVTLRCSPRSGDLSVYWYQQSLDQGLQFLIQYYNGEERAKGNILERFSAQQFPDLHSELNLSSLELGDSALYFCASSVEGWGGGPNTGELFFGEGSRLTVL.

The rearrangement joins TRBV9 to TRBJ1-2; 10 bases map to TRBD1. V dropped 3 bases and J dropped 4; count of bases not matched to a gene: 6. The CDR3 is 15 amino acids. The germline V gene has CDR1 SGDLS and CDR2 YYNGEE. CDR3 DNA: TGTGCCAGCAGCGCCGCCGGGACAGGGGCCTATGGCTACACCTTC. Its protein is CASSAAGTGAYGYTF.

The J gene is TRBJ2-1, the V gene TRBV7-9; D call uncertain. The V end lost 4 bases, the J end lost 2 bases, and 6 bases lay between the germline ends. Germline lookup yields CDR1 SEHNR and CDR2 FQNEAQ (reference sequence). The CDR3 runs to 13 residues. CDR3 DNA sequence: TGTGCCAGCAGCTCCGTACCCTACAATGAGCAGTTCTTC. Residues: CASSSVPYNEQFF.

The rearrangement uses TRBV5-6 and TRBJ2-7; D gene ambiguous. Germline CDR1 is SGHDT and CDR2 is YYEEEE. V lost 0 bases to trimming and J lost 2 bases, with 9 bases between them. The CDR3 extends over 14 amino acids. In nucleotides, the CDR3 is TGTGCCAGCAGCTTGGGAACACAAACCTACGAGCAGTACTTC. This encodes CASSLGTQTYEQYF.

This chain uses TRBV6-1 with TRBJ2-7, with unresolved D. The germline V gene has CDR1 MNHNS and CDR2 SASEGT. There are 12 residues in the CDR3. The germline V and J ends were trimmed by 7 bases and 6 bases, with 13 bases remaining between them. CDR3 DNA sequence: TGTGCCAGCACCCAGACGGCGCGCGAGCAGTACTTC. Residues: CASTQTAREQYF.

This clone was counted a few times. This sequence joins TRBV23-1 and TRBJ1-5; D gene unclear. TRBV23-1 is known as an ORF, though its function is uncertain. The V gene lost 0 bases and the J gene lost 5 bases, with 8 bases spanning the gap. CDR3 length: 14 residues. The CDR3 region has the DNA TGCGCCAGCAGTCAATCTCGGGGAGATCAGCCCCAGCATTTT. Protein sequence: CASSQSRGDQPQHF.

The sample holds one count of this clone. The V call is TRBV27, the J call TRBJ1-5; D might be TRBD1 (5 bases). This CDR3 contains 14 residues. V was clipped by 6 bases and J by 4 bases, with 13 bases between them. The germline gives CDR1 MNHEY, CDR2 SMNVEV (reference sequence). The CDR3 spells CASRLIGGNQPQHF. DNA for the CDR3: TGTGCCAGCAGGCTAATTGGGGGAAATCAGCCCCAGCATTTT.

V usage is TRBV7-3 and J usage is TRBJ2-1, with TRBD2 as a possible D gene (6 bases). Per the germline V gene, CDR1 is SGHTA and CDR2 is FQGTGA. With 1 base removed from V and 8 bases from J, the gap between germline ends came to 15 bases. CDR3 length: 15 residues. The chain's CDR3 is CASSLITAGRDEQFF. In nucleotides, the CDR3 is TGTGCCAGCAGCTTAATTACCGCGGGACGGGATGAGCAGTTCTTC.

The chain has TRBV9 and TRBJ2-2; D is unresolved. The germline V and J ends were trimmed by 0 bases and 5 bases, with 5 bases remaining between them. The CDR3 is made up of 13 amino acids. Germline V gives CDR1 SGDLS, CDR2 YYNGEE. The CDR3 protein is CASSVEETGELFF. The DNA for the CDR3 is TGTGCCAGCAGCGTAGAAGAAACCGGGGAGCTGTTTTTT.

This clone was found once. V and J are TRBV6-1 and TRBJ2-7, with 7 bases lining up with TRBD2. The length of the CDR3 is 18 residues. Losses at the gene ends were 3 bases for V and 7 bases for J; bases not matched to a gene: 21. Germline assignment: CDR1 MNHNS and CDR2 SASEGT. The DNA of the CDR3 is TGTGCCAGCAGTGACCTCCCCCCCCACAGGACTAGGGAGGGGGAGCAGTACTTC. Residues: CASSDLPPHRTREGEQYF.

This rearrangement joins TRBV5-4 to TRBJ2-7; maybe TRBD2 (5 bases). Germline V gene sequence: CDR1 SGHNT, CDR2 YYREEE (reference sequence). The ends were cut back, 2 bases at V and 6 bases at J, with 9 bases in the middle. This CDR3 is built from 12 residues. CDR3 sequence reads: CASSFLEAEQYF. CDR3 coding DNA: TGTGCCAGCAGCTTTCTGGAGGCCGAGCAGTACTTC.

The V call is TRBV6-5, the J call TRBJ2-7, with TRBD1 as a possible D gene (6 bases). Germline V lookup: CDR1 MNHEY, CDR2 SVGAGI. CDR3 length: 13 amino acids. V dropped 7 bases and J dropped 2 bases, with 12 bases sitting between them. CDR3 in DNA: TGTGCCAGCACACAGGGTACCCCCTACGAGCAGTACTTC. Translation gives CASTQGTPYEQYF.

In DNA, the CDR3 is TGTGCCAGCAGCCAAGCCCTCCCGAACAATGAGCAGTTCTTC. Its protein product is CASSQALPNNEQFF. The chain uses TRBV7-6 and TRBJ2-1, with D unresolved. CDR1 is SGHVS, CDR2 FNYEAQ, per germline. Between the trimmed V and J ends, which lost 5 bases and 5 bases, there was a span of 13 bases. The CDR3 is 14 amino acids. The variable domain in full, completed from reference TRBV7-6 and TRBJ2-1, reads GAGVSQSPRYKVTKRGQDVALRCDPISGHVSLYWYRQALGQGPEFLTYFNYEAQQDKSGLPNDRFSAERPEGSISTLTIQRTEQRDSAMYRCASSQALPNNEQFFGPGTRLTVL.